These T cell receptor beta chains were read from a single sample in a study of blood T cell repertoires in COVID-19. Only in-frame clones appear in the TCRdb table, and some are missing; sequencing was by immunoSEQ multiplex PCR. The table includes 450,000 to 500,000 clones, 88% detected once. Sequencing used PBMCs or T cells enriched from blood (not recorded which). The receptors were gathered from a woman aged 60-75 years who had recovered from COVID-19. The CDR3 runs from the conserved cysteine through the conserved F or W. A D gene is named only where the DNA matches it firmly.

TRBD1	TRBV2	TRBJ1-2	TGTGCCAGCAGGGATGGGACAGGGGACCCAAGACGTGGCTACACCTTC	CASRDGTGDPRRGYTF
TRBD2	TRBV9	TRBJ2-1	TGTGCCAGCAGCGTAGGGCTAGCGGGCCACCGCAATGAGCAGTTCTTC	CASSVGLAGHRNEQFF
-	TRBV28	TRBJ2-1	TGTGCCAGCAGTCTCTCCTCGGGTCTAAGCTCCTACAATGAGCAGTTCTTC	CASSLSSGLSSYNEQFF
-	TRBV6-5	TRBJ1-2	TGTGCCAGCACGAGTTCATATCCTAACTATGGCTACACCTTC	CASTSSYPNYGYTF
TRBD1	TRBV6-2/TRBV6-3	TRBJ2-7	TGTGCCAGCAGTTACTCCCGGGACAGGGAAAGCTACGAGCAGTACTTC	CASSYSRDRESYEQYF
-	TRBV11-2	TRBJ2-1	TGTGCCAGCAGCTTAGCACTAGCCCACAATGAGCAGTTCTTC	CASSLALAHNEQFF
TRBD1	TRBV2	TRBJ2-7	TGTGCCAGCAGATATGACAGGGAGTCTTCCTACGAGCAGTACTTC	CASRYDRESSYEQYF
-	TRBV5-1	TRBJ2-1	TGCGCCAGCAATATTCCAGCGGGCCAATACAATGAGCAGTTCTTC	CASNIPAGQYNEQFF
-	TRBV5-1	TRBJ2-3	TGCGCCAGCAGCTTGTCGGGATCTACAGATACGCAGTATTTT	CASSLSGSTDTQYF
TRBD2	TRBV4-1	TRBJ2-1	TGCGCCAGCAGCCAAGTAAGCGGGGGGGCAAACAATGAGCAGTTCTTC	CASSQVSGGANNEQFF